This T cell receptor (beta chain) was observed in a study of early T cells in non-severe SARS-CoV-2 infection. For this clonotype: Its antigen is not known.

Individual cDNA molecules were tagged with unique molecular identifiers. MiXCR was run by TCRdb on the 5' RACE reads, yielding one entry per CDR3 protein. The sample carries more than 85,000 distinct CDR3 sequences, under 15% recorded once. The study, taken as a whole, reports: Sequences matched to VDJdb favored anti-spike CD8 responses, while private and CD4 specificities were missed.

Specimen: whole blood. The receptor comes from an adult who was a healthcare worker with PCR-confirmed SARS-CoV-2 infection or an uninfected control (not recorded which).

The CDR3 is CASRTSGSTDEQFF. The CDR3 DNA is TGTGCCAGCAGAACTAGCGGGAGTACGGATGAGCAGTTCTTC. The V call is TRBV28, the J call TRBJ2-1; 11 positions match TRBD2. Germline CDR1 and CDR2: MDHEN and SYDVKM. CDR3 length equals 14 residues. After removal of 6 bases from V and 8 bases from J, the junction contained 6 bases not matched to a gene.